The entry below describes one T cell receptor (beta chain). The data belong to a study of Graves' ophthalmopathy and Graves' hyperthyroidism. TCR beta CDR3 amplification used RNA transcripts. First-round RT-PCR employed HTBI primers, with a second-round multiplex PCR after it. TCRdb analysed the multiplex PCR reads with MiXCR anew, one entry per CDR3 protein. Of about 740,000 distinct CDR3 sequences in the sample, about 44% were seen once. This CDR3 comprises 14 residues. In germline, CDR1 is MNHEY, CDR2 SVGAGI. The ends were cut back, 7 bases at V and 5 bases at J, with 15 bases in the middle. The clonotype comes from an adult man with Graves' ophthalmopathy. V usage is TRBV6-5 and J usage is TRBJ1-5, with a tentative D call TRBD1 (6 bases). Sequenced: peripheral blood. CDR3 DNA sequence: TGTGCCAGCAACACACGGGGGGCGGATCAGCCCCAGCATTTT. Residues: CASNTRGADQPQHF.